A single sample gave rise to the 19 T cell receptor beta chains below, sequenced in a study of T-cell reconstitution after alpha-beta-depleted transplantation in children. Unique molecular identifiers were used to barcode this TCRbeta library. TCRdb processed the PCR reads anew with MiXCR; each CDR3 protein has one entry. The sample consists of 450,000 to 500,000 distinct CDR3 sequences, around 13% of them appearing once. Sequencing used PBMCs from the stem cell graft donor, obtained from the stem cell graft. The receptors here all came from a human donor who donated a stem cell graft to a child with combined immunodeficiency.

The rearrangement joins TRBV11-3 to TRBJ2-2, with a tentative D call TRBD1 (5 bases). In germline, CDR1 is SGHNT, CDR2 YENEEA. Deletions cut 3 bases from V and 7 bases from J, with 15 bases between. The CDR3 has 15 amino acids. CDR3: CASSLAGREDGELFF. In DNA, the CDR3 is TGTGCCAGCAGCTTGGCAGGGCGTGAGGACGGGGAGCTGTTTTTT.

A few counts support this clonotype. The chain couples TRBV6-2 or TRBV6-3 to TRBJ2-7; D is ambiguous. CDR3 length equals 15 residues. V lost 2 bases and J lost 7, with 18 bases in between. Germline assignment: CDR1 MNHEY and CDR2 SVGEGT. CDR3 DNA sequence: TGTGCCAGCAGTTACGCCCAAATAATCTACGCGGAGCAGTACTTC. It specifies CASSYAQIIYAEQYF.

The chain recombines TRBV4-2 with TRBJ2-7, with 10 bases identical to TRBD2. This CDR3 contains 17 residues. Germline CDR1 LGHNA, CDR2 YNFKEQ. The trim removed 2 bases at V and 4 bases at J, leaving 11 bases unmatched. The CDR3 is CASSQSPVAGGDYEQYF. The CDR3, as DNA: TGTGCCAGCAGCCAATCCCCTGTAGCGGGAGGAGATTACGAGCAGTACTTC.

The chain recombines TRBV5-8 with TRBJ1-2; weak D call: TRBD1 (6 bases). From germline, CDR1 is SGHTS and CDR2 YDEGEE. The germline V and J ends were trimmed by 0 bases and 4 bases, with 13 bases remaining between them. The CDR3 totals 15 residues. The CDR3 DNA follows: TGTGCCAGCAGCTTGGAACGAGGGGACACCTATGGCTACACCTTC. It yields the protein CASSLERGDTYGYTF.

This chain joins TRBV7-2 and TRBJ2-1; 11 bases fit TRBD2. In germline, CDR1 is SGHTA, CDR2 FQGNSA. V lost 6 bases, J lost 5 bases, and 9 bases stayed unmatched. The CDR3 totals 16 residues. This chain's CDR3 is CASRSTGTSGDNEQFF. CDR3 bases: TGTGCCAGCAGATCAACCGGGACTAGCGGAGACAATGAGCAGTTCTTC.

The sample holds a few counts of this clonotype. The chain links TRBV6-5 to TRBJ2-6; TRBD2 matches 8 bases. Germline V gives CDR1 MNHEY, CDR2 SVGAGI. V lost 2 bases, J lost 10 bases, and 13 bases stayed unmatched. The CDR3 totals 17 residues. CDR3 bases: TGTGCCAGCAGTTACGGCAGACCTCGTAGCGGGATTAACGTCCTGACTTTC. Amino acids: CASSYGRPRSGINVLTF.

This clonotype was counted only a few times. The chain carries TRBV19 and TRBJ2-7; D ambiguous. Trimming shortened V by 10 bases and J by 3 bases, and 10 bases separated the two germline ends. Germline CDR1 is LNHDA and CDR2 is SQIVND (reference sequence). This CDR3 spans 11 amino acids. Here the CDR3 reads CATSMGYEQYF. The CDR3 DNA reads TGTGCCACCTCCATGGGCTACGAGCAGTACTTC.

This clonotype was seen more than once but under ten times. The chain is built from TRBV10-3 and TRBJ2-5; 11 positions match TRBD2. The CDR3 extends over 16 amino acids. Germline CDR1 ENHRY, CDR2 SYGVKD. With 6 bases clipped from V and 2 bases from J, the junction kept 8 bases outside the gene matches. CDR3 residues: CAISSGTSGSQETQYF. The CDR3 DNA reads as TGTGCCATCAGCTCCGGGACTAGCGGAAGTCAAGAGACCCAGTACTTC.

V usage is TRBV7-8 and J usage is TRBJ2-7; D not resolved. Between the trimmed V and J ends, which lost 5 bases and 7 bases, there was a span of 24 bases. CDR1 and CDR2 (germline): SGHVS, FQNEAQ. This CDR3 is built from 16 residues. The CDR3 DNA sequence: TGTGCCAGCAGCCCACGCCGAGTGAGTGGGGTCGGGGAGCAGTACTTC. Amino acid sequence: CASSPRRVSGVGEQYF.

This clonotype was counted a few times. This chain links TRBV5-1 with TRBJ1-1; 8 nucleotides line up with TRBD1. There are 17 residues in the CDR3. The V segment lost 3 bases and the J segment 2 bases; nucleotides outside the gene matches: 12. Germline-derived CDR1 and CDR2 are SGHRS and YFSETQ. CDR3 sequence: CASSSPGQENLNTEAFF. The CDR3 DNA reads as TGCGCCAGCAGCTCACCGGGACAGGAGAACTTAAACACTGAAGCTTTCTTT.

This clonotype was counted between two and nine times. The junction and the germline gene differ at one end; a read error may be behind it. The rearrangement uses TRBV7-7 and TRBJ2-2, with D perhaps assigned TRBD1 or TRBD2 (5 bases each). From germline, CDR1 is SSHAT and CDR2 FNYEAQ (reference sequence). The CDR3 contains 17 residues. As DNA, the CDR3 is TGTGCTAGCAGCCCGCGCCCCGGGACCTCGAACACCGGGGAGCTGTTTTTT. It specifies CASSPRPGTSNTGELFF.

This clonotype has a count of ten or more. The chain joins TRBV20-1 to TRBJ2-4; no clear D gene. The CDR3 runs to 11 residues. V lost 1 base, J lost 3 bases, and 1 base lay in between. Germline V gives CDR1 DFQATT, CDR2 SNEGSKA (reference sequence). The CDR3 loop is CSARGKNIQYF. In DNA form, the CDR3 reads TGCAGTGCTAGAGGCAAAAACATTCAGTACTTC.

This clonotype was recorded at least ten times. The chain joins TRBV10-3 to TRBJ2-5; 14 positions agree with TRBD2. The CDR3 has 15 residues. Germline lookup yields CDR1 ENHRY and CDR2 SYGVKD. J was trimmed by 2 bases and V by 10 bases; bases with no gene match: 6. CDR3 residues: CATGLAGGRQETQYF. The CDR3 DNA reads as TGTGCCACAGGACTAGCGGGAGGACGGCAAGAGACCCAGTACTTC.

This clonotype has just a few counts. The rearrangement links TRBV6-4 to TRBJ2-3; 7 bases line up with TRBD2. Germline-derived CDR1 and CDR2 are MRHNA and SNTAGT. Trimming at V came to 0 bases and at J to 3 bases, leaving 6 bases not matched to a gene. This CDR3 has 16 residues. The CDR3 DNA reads TGTGCCAGCAGTGACTCGGAGGGAGGGCCGACAGATACGCAGTATTTT. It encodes CASSDSEGGPTDTQYF.

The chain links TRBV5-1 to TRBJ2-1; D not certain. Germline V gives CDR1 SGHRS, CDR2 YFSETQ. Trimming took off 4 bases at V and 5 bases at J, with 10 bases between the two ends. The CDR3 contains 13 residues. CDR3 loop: CASSKEKNNEQFF. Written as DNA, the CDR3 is TGCGCCAGCAGCAAGGAGAAGAACAATGAGCAGTTCTTC. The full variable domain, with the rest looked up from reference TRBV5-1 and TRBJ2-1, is KAGVTQTPRYLIKTRGQQVTLSCSPISGHRSVSWYQQTPGQGLQFLFEYFSETQRNKGNFPGRFSGRQFSNSRSEMNVSTLELGDSALYLCASSKEKNNEQFFGPGTRLTVL.

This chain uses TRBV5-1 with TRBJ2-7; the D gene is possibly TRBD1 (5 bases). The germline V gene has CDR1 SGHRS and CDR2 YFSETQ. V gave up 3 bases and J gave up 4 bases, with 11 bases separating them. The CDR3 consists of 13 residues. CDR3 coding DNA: TGCGCCAGCAGCTACGATAGGGGATACGAGCAGTACTTC. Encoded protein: CASSYDRGYEQYF.

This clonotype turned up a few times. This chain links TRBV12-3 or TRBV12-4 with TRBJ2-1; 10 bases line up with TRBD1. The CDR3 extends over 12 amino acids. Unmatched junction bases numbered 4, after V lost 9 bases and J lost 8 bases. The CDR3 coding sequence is TGTGCCAGTCGGACAGGGGGACATGAGCAGTTCTTC. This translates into CASRTGGHEQFF.

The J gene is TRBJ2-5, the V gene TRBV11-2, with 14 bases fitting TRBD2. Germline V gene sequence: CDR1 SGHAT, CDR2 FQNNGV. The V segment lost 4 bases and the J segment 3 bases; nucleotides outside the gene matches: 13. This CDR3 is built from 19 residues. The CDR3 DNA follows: TGTGCCAGCAGCTCCCTACAAGGGACTAGCGGGGGACCAGAAGAGACCCAGTACTTC. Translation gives CASSSLQGTSGGPEETQYF.

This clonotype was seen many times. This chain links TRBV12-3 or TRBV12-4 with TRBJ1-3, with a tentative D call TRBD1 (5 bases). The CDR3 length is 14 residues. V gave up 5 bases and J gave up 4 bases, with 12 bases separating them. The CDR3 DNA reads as TGTGCCAGCAGTCCACAGGTAGCCGGAAACACCATATATTTT. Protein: CASSPQVAGNTIYF.